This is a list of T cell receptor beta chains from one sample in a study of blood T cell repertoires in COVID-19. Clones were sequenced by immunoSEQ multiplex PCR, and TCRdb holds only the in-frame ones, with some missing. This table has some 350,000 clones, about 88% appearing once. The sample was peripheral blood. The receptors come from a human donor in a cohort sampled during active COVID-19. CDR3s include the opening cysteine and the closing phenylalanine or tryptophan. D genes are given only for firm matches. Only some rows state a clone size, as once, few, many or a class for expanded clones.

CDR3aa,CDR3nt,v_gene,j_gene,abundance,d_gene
CASSHGPGTGDVVGELFF,TGTGCCAGCAGCCACGGGCCCGGGACAGGGGATGTAGTCGGGGAGCTGTTTTTT,TRBV3-1/TRBV3-2,TRBJ2-2,NA,TRBD1
CASGDRANTGELFF,TGTGCCAGCGGGGACAGGGCGAACACCGGGGAGCTGTTTTTT,TRBV3-1/TRBV3-2,TRBJ2-2,NA,TRBD1
CASSLSGTARNQPQHF,TGTGCCAGCAGTCTATCCGGGACAGCTCGCAATCAGCCCCAGCATTTT,TRBV27,TRBJ1-5,NA,TRBD1
CASSLRYEQFF,TGTGCCAGCAGTTTGAGGTATGAGCAGTTCTTC,TRBV12-3/TRBV12-4,TRBJ2-1,NA,NA
CASSRILPQDSLEGGYTF,TGTGCCAGCAGCCGTATATTGCCTCAAGACTCCTTAGAAGGCGGCTACACCTTC,TRBV5-6,TRBJ1-2,many,NA
CASSQYIGTLLANEQFF,TGTGCCAGCAGCCAATACATAGGGACTCTACTGGCCAATGAGCAGTTCTTC,TRBV3-1/TRBV3-2,TRBJ2-1,once,NA
CASSHGTSHLLEYF,TGTGCCAGCAGCCATGGGACTAGCCACTTATTGGAGTACTTC,TRBV3-1/TRBV3-2,TRBJ2-7,NA,TRBD2
CASSTGQTFGEAFF,TGTGCCAGTAGTACAGGACAGACGTTTGGTGAAGCTTTCTTT,TRBV19,TRBJ1-1,NA,NA
CASSQGQGRANTEAFF,TGTGCCAGCAGCCAAGGACAGGGGAGGGCGAACACTGAAGCTTTCTTT,TRBV3-1/TRBV3-2,TRBJ1-1,once,TRBD1
CASSLDRVHNSPLHF,TGTGCCAGCAGCCTGGACCGGGTCCATAATTCACCCCTCCACTTT,TRBV5-4,TRBJ1-6,once,NA
CASSLGQRNTIYF,TGTGCCAGTAGTTTGGGACAGCGAAACACCATATATTTT,TRBV19,TRBJ1-3,NA,TRBD1
CASSPYSQHRGNTGELFF,TGTGCCAGCTCACCCTACTCCCAACACAGGGGAAACACCGGGGAGCTGTTTTTT,TRBV18,TRBJ2-2,NA,TRBD1
CATEFQNPGTTNYGYTF,TGTGCCACCGAGTTCCAAAATCCCGGGACAACTAACTATGGCTACACCTTC,TRBV5-3,TRBJ1-2,few,NA
CAWSADRGLYEQYF,TGTGCCTGGAGTGCTGACAGGGGGCTATACGAGCAGTACTTC,TRBV30,TRBJ2-7,NA,TRBD1
CASSLEGGYNQPQHF,TGCGCCAGCAGCTTGGAGGGGGGGTACAATCAGCCCCAGCATTTT,TRBV5-1,TRBJ1-5,NA,NA
CASSQVQGLYEQYF,TGCGCCAGCAGCCAAGTACAGGGTTTATACGAGCAGTACTTC,TRBV4-1,TRBJ2-7,NA,NA
CAWSIPTEQNTEAFF,TGTGCCTGGAGTATCCCGACAGAACAGAACACTGAAGCTTTCTTT,TRBV30,TRBJ1-1,NA,NA
CAVLRDRHTEAFF,TGTGCCGTCCTGAGGGATAGGCACACTGAAGCTTTCTTT,TRBV10-3,TRBJ1-1,once,NA
CASSLGGQGVEGYTF,TGTGCCAGCAGCTTAGGAGGACAGGGGGTAGAAGGCTACACCTTC,TRBV7-2,TRBJ1-2,NA,TRBD1
CASSQNRGSGNTIYF,TGCGCCAGCAGCCAAAACAGGGGCTCTGGAAACACCATATATTTT,TRBV4-1,TRBJ1-3,NA,TRBD1
CASSRSTANNEQFF,TGTGCCAGCAGCCGTTCGACTGCTAACAATGAGCAGTTCTTC,TRBV7-2,TRBJ2-1,NA,NA
CAIRDKAGADPYEQYF,TGTGCCATCAGGGACAAAGCGGGGGCGGACCCGTACGAGCAGTACTTC,TRBV10-3,TRBJ2-7,NA,TRBD2